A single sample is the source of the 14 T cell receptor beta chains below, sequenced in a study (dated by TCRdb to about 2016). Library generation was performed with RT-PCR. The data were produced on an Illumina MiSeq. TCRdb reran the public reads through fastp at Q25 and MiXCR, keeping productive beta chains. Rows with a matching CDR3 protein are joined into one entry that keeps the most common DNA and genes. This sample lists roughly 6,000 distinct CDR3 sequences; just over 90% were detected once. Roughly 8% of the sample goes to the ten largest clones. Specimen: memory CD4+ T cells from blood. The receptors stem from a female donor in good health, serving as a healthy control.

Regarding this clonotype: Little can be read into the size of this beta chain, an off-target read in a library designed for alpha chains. The DNA of the CDR3 is TGCAGTGCCACTAGCGGGCTTGGAACAGATACGCAGTATTTT. It yields the protein CSATSGLGTDTQYF. The V gene is TRBV20-1, the J gene TRBJ2-3; 9 bases match TRBD2. Germline assignment: CDR1 DFQATT and CDR2 SNEGSKA (reference sequence). With V trimmed by 6 bases and J by 3 bases, 7 bases remained unmatched. The CDR3 spans 14 residues.

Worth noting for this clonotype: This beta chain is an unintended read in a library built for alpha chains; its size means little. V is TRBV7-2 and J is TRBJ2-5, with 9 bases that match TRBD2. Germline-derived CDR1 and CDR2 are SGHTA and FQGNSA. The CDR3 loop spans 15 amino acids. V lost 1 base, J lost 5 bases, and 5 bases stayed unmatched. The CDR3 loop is CASSLGVSGSETQYF. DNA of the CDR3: TGTGCCAGCAGCTTAGGGGTTAGCGGGAGTGAGACCCAGTACTTC.

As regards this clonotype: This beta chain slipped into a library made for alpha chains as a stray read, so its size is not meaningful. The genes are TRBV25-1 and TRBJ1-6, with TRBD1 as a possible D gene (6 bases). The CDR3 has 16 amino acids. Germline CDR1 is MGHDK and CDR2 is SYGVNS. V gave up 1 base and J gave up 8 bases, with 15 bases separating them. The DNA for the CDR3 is TGTGCCAGCAGTGAATCTGGCAGGGGAGCGGATTCACCCCTCCACTTT. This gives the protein CASSESGRGADSPLHF.

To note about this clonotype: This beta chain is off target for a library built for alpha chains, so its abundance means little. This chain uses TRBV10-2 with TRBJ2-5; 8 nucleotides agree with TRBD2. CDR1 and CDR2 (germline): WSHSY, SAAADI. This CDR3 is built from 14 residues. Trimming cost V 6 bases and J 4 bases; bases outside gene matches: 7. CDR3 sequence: CASSATSGRETQYF. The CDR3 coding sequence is TGCGCCAGCAGCGCCACTAGCGGTAGAGAGACCCAGTACTTC.

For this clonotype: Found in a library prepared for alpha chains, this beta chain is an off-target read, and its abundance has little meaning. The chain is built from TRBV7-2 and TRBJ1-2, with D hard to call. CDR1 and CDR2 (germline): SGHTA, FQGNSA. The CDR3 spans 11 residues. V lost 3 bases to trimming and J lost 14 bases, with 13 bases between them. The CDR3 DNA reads TGTGCCAGCAGCTTCTCATGGGCTATTACCTTC. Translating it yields CASSFSWAITF. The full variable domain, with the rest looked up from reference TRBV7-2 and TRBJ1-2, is GAGVSQSPSNKVTEKGKDVELRCDPISGHTALYWYRQSLGQGLEFLIYFQGNSAPDKSGLPSDRFSAERTGGSVSTLTIQRTQQEDSAVYLCASSFSWAITFGSGTRLTVV.

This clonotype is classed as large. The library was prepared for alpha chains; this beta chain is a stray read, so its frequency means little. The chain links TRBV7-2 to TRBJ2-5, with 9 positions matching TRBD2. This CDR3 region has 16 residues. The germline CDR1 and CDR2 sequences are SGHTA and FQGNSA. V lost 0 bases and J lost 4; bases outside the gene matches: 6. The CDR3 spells CASSLAFSGGLETQYF. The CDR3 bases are TGTGCCAGCAGCTTAGCGTTTAGCGGGGGTTTAGAGACCCAGTACTTC.

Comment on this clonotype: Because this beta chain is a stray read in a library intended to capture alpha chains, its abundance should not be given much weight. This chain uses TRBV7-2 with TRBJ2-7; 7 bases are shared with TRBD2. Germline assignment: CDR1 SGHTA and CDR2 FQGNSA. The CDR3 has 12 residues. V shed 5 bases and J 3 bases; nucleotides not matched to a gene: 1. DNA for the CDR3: TGTGCCAGCAGCCCGGGGGGCTACGAGCAGTACTTC. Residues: CASSPGGYEQYF.

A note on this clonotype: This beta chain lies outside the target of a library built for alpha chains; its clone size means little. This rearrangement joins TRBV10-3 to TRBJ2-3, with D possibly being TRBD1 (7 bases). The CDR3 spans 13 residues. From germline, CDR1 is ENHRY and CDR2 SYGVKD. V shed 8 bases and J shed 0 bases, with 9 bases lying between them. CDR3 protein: CAIQGGSTDTQYF. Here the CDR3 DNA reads TGTGCCATCCAGGGGGGAAGCACAGATACGCAGTATTTT.

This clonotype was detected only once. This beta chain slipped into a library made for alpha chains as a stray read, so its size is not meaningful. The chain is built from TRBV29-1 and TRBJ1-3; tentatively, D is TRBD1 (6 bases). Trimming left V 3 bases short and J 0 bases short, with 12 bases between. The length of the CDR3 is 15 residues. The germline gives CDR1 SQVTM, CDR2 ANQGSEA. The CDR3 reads CSVETGLLSGNTIYF. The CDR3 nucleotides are TGCAGCGTTGAGACAGGCCTTCTCTCTGGAAACACCATATATTTT.

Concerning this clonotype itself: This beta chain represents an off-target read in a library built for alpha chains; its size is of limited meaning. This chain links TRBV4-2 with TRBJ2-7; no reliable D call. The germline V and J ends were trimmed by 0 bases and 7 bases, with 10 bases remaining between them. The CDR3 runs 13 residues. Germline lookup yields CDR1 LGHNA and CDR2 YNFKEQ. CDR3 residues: CASSQDLGREQYF. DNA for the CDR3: TGTGCCAGCAGCCAAGATCTCGGACGGGAGCAGTACTTC.

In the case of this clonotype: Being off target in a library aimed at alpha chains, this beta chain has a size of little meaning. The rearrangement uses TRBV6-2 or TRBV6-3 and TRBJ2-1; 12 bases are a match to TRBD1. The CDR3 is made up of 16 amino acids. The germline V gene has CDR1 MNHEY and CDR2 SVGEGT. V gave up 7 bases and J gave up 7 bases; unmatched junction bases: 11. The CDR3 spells CASKFPGTGGRNEQFF. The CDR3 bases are TGTGCCAGCAAGTTCCCCGGGACAGGGGGCAGGAATGAGCAGTTCTTC.

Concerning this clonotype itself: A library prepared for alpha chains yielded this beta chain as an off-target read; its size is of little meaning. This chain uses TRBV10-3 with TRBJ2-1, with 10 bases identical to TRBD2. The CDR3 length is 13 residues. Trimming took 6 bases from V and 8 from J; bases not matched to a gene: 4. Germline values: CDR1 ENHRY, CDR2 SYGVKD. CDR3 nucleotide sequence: TGTGCCATCAGAACTAGCGGGACAGATGAGCAGTTCTTC. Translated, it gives CAIRTSGTDEQFF.

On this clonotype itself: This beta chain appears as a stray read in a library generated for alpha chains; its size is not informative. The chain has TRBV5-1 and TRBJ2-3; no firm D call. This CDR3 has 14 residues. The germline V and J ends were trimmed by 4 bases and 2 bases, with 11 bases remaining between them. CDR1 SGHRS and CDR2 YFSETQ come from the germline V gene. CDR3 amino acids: CASSGTVNTDTQYF. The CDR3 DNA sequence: TGCGCCAGCAGCGGAACAGTCAACACAGATACGCAGTATTTT.

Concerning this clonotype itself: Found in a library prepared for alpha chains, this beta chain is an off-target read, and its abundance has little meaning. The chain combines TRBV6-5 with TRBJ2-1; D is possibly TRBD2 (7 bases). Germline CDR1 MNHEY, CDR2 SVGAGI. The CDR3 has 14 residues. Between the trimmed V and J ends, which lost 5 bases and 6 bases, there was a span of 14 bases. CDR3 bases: TGTGCCAGCAGTCAAAGTGGGGGGGCCAATGAGCAGTTCTTC. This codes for CASSQSGGANEQFF.